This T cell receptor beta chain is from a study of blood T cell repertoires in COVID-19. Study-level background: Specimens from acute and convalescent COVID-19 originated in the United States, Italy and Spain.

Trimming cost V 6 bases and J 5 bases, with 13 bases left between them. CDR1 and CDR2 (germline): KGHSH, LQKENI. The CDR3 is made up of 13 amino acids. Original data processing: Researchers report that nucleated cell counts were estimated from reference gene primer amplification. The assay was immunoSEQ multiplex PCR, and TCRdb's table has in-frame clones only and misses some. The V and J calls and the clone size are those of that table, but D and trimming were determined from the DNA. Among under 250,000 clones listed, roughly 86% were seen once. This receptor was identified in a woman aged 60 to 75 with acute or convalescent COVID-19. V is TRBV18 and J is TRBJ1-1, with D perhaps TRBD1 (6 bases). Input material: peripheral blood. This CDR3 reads CASSPGGLTEAFF. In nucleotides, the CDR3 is TGTGCCAGCTCCCCCGGGGGGCTGACTGAAGCTTTCTTT. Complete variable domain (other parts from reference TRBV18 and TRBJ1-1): NAGVMQNPRHLVRRRGQEARLRCSPMKGHSHVYWYRQLPEEGLKFMVYLQKENIIDESGMPKERFSAEFPKEGPSILRIQQVVRGDSAAYFCASSPGGLTEAFFGQGTRLTVV.